The sequence of this T cell receptor beta chain was determined in a study of shared clonotypes between healthy human individuals. V lost 4 bases, J lost 3 bases, and 12 bases lay in between. The CDR3 spans 15 residues. CDR1 is KGHSH, CDR2 LQKENI, per germline. Genomic DNA (from each subset) was split evenly across several immunoSEQ plates. The data were produced by immunoSEQ multiplex PCR, yet TCRdb's version contains in-frame clones alone and is incomplete. This table holds about 560,000 clones, around three quarters found once. Genomic DNA for unsorted samples was obtained from about 90 million PBMCs.

Sequenced input: PBMCs. The genes are TRBV18 and TRBJ1-4; tentatively, D is TRBD1 (5 bases). The TCR was taken from a woman aged 40-49 years in good health. Some clones in this sample may be carry-over from other donors' samples. The CDR3 DNA is TGTGCCAGCTCACGTTCGGGGGGTTCTAATGAAAAACTGTTTTTT. The encoded protein is CASSRSGGSNEKLFF.